The sequence of this T cell receptor (beta chain) was determined in a study of beta chain features in type 1 diabetes. Trimming took 0 bases from V and 8 from J; bases not matched to a gene: 4. The length of the CDR3 is 14 residues. Germline V lookup: CDR1 SGHRS, CDR2 YFSETQ. Reverse transcription of all isolated RNA meant that expressed TCRB transcripts were sequenced. This table comes from immunoSEQ multiplex PCR, and its TCRdb copy is limited to in-frame clones, with some not included. This sample has 15,000 to 20,000 clones; about 53% occur once, and the top ten carry around 0.45%. The sequencing sample was made of stem cell memory CD4+ T cells from blood. The rearrangement uses TRBV5-1 and TRBJ2-1; 8 positions agree with TRBD2. The sequence came from a man between 18 and 29 years old in good health. CDR3 sequence reads: CASSLAGGPDEQFF. The CDR3 DNA is TGCGCCAGCAGCTTGGCGGGAGGGCCAGATGAGCAGTTCTTC.